Each of the 24 T cell receptor beta chains below was sequenced from the same sample in a study of T cells in women clearing cervical HPV infection. The protocol was immunoSEQ multiplex PCR, while the TCRdb copy is restricted to in-frame clones and leaves out a portion. The listing contains 25,000 to 35,000 clones. Material: blood buffy coat. The receptors come from a woman aged 18 to 69 with a cervical HPV16 infection that either progressed to CIN3+ or cleared (not recorded which).

A remark on this clone: The read is 3 residues too short to cover the CDR3 end, so that end is filled in from the germline J gene. The rearrangement joins TRBV2 to TRBJ2-4; TRBD1 matches 7 bases. The CDR3 runs to 12 residues. CDR1 and CDR2 from the germline V gene are SNHLY and FYNNEI. J was trimmed by 8 bases and V by 7 bases; bases with no gene match: 5. This CDR3 is CASKSQGDIQYF. The part of the CDR3 DNA that was read is TGTGCCAGCAAGAGCCAGGGGGACATT.

A note on this clone: The CDR3 is cut off 3 residues early in the read; its end comes from the germline J gene. The gene calls are TRBV30 and TRBJ1-2, with D perhaps matching TRBD1 (6 bases). Germline V CDR1 and CDR2: GTSNPN, SVGIG (reference sequence). This CDR3 contains 12 residues. CDR3 in amino acids: CAGTQGKAGYTF. CDR3 DNA (partial): TGTGCCGGAACACAGGGAAAAGCGGGC.

Notes on this clone: The read finishes 3 residues shy of the CDR3 end, and the germline J gene is used to complete it. The chain links TRBV2 to TRBJ2-3; the match to TRBD2 covers 11 bases. V was clipped by 8 bases and J by 8 bases; unmatched bases: 9. The V gene's germline CDR1 is SNHLY and CDR2 FYNNEI. The CDR3 contains 14 residues. The sequenced part of the CDR3 DNA is TGTGCCAGCGGACCGGGACTAGCGGCGATTACG. Its translation: CASGPGLAAIT. The full CDR3 protein reads CASGPGLAAITQYF.

Details on this clone: With the read ending 3 residues before the CDR3 end, the germline J gene is used to fill in that end. The chain employs TRBV6-2 or TRBV6-3 and TRBJ2-3, with 11 bases that match TRBD2. There are 16 residues in the CDR3. V dropped 4 bases and J dropped 6; count of bases not matched to a gene: 9. The germline gives CDR1 MNHEY, CDR2 SVGEGT. The CDR3 loop is CASSSIAGGSGDTQYF. CDR3 bases read: TGTGCCAGCAGTTCAATAGCGGGAGGGTCGGGGGATACG.

The sequenced CDR3 bases are TGCAGTGCCCAAACTAGCGGATACACAGATACG. It codes for CSAQTSGYTDT. In full, the CDR3 is CSAQTSGYTDTQYF. This chain connects TRBV20-1 to TRBJ2-3, with 8 bases matching TRBD2. The observed sequence ends 3 residues before the CDR3 terminus, with the missing tail filled in from the germline J gene. The germline V gene encodes CDR1 DFQATT and CDR2 SNEGSKA (reference sequence). After removal of 6 bases from V and 2 bases from J, the junction contained 7 bases not matched to a gene. CDR3 length equals 14 residues.

Of note for this clone: From the germline J gene comes the end of the CDR3, since the read stops 3 residues before it. V is TRBV30 and J is TRBJ1-6, with 9 positions matching TRBD1. V shed 4 bases and J 0 bases; nucleotides not matched to a gene: 1. This CDR3 spans 15 amino acids. Germline CDR1 and CDR2: GTSNPN and SVGIG (reference sequence). CDR3 sequence: CAWKGQGSYNSPLHF. Partial CDR3 DNA: TGTGCCTGGAAGGGACAGGGCTCCTATAATTCACCC.

CDR3 protein: CASSFDTEAFF. CDR3 DNA, as far as it was read: TGTGCCAGCAGCTTCGACACTGAA. The rearrangement uses TRBV7-9 and TRBJ1-1, with D uncertain. Coverage ceases 3 residues before the CDR3 finishes, and the germline J gene fills in the end. V lost 3 bases and J lost 3, with 2 bases in between. This CDR3 comprises 11 residues. From germline, CDR1 is SEHNR and CDR2 FQNEAQ (reference sequence).

A remark on this clone: The missing CDR3 end, 3 residues past where the read stops, is filled in from the germline J gene. The chain is built from TRBV5-8 and TRBJ1-6; the match to TRBD1 covers 8 bases. The germline gives CDR1 SGHTS, CDR2 YDEGEE. Germline trimming cut 3 bases from V and 7 bases from J; bases unmatched to any gene: 6. The CDR3 has 15 amino acids. CDR3 loop: CASSSRTGLNSPLHF. Partial CDR3 DNA: TGTGCCAGCAGCTCGCGGACAGGGTTAAATTCACCC.

In regard to this clone: The read stops 3 residues short of the end of the CDR3; the missing end is completed from the germline J gene. This chain uses TRBV20-1 with TRBJ2-5; D not certain. The germline V and J ends were trimmed by 4 bases and 0 bases, with 15 bases remaining between them. The germline CDR1 and CDR2 sequences are DFQATT and SNEGSKA (reference sequence). The CDR3 extends over 15 amino acids. The part of the CDR3 DNA that was read is TGCAGTGCTACAATCCTATCTTGGTACCAAGAGACC. Translated: CSATILSWYQET. The whole CDR3 protein reads CSATILSWYQETQYF.

A word on this clone: The CDR3 is cut off 3 residues early in the read; its end comes from the germline J gene. V usage is TRBV30 and J usage is TRBJ1-5, with 7 bases fitting TRBD1. The germline CDR1 and CDR2 sequences are GTSNPN and SVGIG (reference sequence). Losses at the gene ends were 0 bases for V and 1 base for J; bases not matched to a gene: 6. The CDR3 runs 16 residues. CDR3 DNA (partial): TGTGCCTGGAGTGTACCTCCCAGGGGGAGCAATCAGCCC. It specifies CAWSVPPRGSNQP. The whole CDR3 protein reads CAWSVPPRGSNQPQHF.

Turning to this clone: With the read ending 3 residues before the CDR3 end, the germline J gene is used to fill in that end. V is TRBV2 and J is TRBJ2-6; D not resolved. From germline, CDR1 is SNHLY and CDR2 FYNNEI. Trimming took off 3 bases at V and 0 bases at J, with 6 bases between the two ends. The CDR3 totals 15 residues. The sequenced CDR3 bases are TGTGCCAGCAGTGACACCAGCTCTGGGGCCAACGTC. As protein: CASSDTSSGANV. The complete CDR3 sequence is CASSDTSSGANVLTF.

Partial CDR3 DNA: TGTGCCAGCAGCATACGACAGGGGACTGGAAACACC. Encoded protein: CASSIRQGTGNT. The whole CDR3 reads CASSIRQGTGNTIYF. This chain links TRBV11-1 with TRBJ1-3; 8 bases line up with TRBD1. The read ends 3 residues early relative to the CDR3; the germline J gene fills the gap. Germline trimming cut 5 bases from V and 2 bases from J; bases unmatched to any gene: 5. CDR1 and CDR2 (germline): SGHAT, FQDESV (reference sequence). The CDR3 is 15 residues long.

In the case of this clone: The read terminates 3 residues before the CDR3 end, so the remaining end is supplied by the germline J gene. The genes are TRBV6-1 and TRBJ1-5; 8 nucleotides match TRBD1. Germline V gene data show CDR1 as MNHNS and CDR2 as SASEGT. The junction had 4 bases not matched to a gene; V was cut back by 1 base and J by 5 bases. The length of the CDR3 is 15 residues. The DNA read from the CDR3 is TGTGCCAGCAGTGAAGACAGGGGGTTCTATCAGCCC. Translated, it gives CASSEDRGFYQP. The full CDR3 is CASSEDRGFYQPQHF.

Points on this clone: The CDR3 extends 3 residues past the end of the read, so its final part is completed from the germline J gene. The chain recombines TRBV30 with TRBJ2-5; 8 positions match TRBD2. V trimming: 2 bases; J trimming: 4 bases; junction bases outside the gene matches: 12. The CDR3 covers 16 residues. In germline, CDR1 is GTSNPN, CDR2 SVGIG (reference sequence). The CDR3 protein is CAWSFLGVAGSETQYF. Partial CDR3 DNA: TGTGCCTGGAGTTTCCTCGGGGTAGCGGGGTCAGAGACC.

Points on this clone: The CDR3 goes on 3 residues after the read ends, and that part is filled in from the germline J gene. V usage is TRBV19 and J usage is TRBJ1-2; TRBD1 is a possible D gene (5 bases). CDR1 LNHDA and CDR2 SQIVND come from the germline V gene (reference sequence). The CDR3 has 12 residues. The DNA read from the CDR3 is TGTGCCAGTAGTATGGGGCCAACTAAC. Its protein product is CASSMGPTN. The whole CDR3 is CASSMGPTNYTF.

On this clone itself: Sequencing ends 3 residues short of the CDR3 end; the germline J gene provides the rest. V and J are TRBV19 and TRBJ1-2; D might be TRBD1 (6 bases). Germline V gene data show CDR1 as LNHDA and CDR2 as SQIVND (reference sequence). The CDR3 sequence is 14 residues long. CDR3 amino acids: CASRGTYPHYDYTF. The CDR3 DNA, read in part, is TGTGCCAGTAGAGGGACATACCCTCACTACGAC.

A remark on this clone: The read ends 3 residues before the CDR3 terminus; that terminus is restored from the germline J gene. The rearrangement uses TRBV5-8 and TRBJ2-1, with TRBD1 matching over 8 bases. V lost 3 bases to trimming and J lost 8 bases; unmatched junction nucleotides: 7. This CDR3 region has 14 residues. The germline gives CDR1 SGHTS, CDR2 YDEGEE. The CDR3 loop reads CASSSGQGWDEQFF. CDR3 DNA, as far as it was read: TGTGCCAGCAGCTCCGGACAGGGATGGGATGAG.

The DNA read from the CDR3 is TGTGCCAGCTCACTAAACCAGGGTGACCAAGAGACC. Its protein product is CASSLNQGDQET. The full CDR3 protein is CASSLNQGDQETQYF. This chain connects TRBV18 to TRBJ2-5, with D possibly being TRBD1 (5 bases). The read ends 3 residues before the CDR3 terminus; that terminus is restored from the germline J gene. The V end was cut by 4 bases, the J end by 0 bases, with 12 bases between. From germline, CDR1 is KGHSH and CDR2 LQKENI. This CDR3 region has 15 residues.

Regarding this clone: The read terminates 3 residues before the CDR3 end, so the remaining end is supplied by the germline J gene. The V gene is TRBV30, the J gene TRBJ1-4; 8 nucleotides agree with TRBD1. The CDR3 length is 15 residues. The junction had 8 bases not matched to a gene; V was cut back by 0 bases and J by 8 bases. CDR1 and CDR2 (germline): GTSNPN, SVGIG (reference sequence). CDR3 sequence: CAWSVKGRGREKLFF. The DNA read from the CDR3 is TGTGCCTGGAGTGTAAAGGGCAGGGGGCGCGAAAAA.

With regard to this clone: The read falls 3 residues short of the CDR3 end, and the missing part is taken from the germline J gene. The V gene is TRBV4-2, the J gene TRBJ2-3, with TRBD2 as a possible D gene (6 bases). Germline V gene data show CDR1 as LGHNA and CDR2 as YNFKEQ. V was clipped by 4 bases and J by 2 bases, with 13 bases between them. The CDR3 consists of 15 residues. The CDR3 region is CASSPTTSPTDTQYF. The part of the CDR3 DNA that was read is TGTGCCAGCAGCCCAACGACTAGTCCCACAGATACG.

On this clone: The CDR3 goes on 3 residues after the read ends, and that part is filled in from the germline J gene. V is TRBV7-8 and J is TRBJ1-5, with D possibly TRBD1 on 5 matching bases. This CDR3 contains 13 residues. Germline CDR1 reads SGHVS; CDR2 reads FQNEAQ. V gave up 5 bases and J gave up 4 bases, with 9 bases separating them. The CDR3 DNA, read in part, is TGTGCCAGCAGCCTAGACAGTAATCAGCCC. Its translation: CASSLDSNQP. The complete CDR3 reads CASSLDSNQPQHF.

Comment on this clone: The CDR3 extends 3 residues past the end of the read, so its final part is completed from the germline J gene. This chain joins TRBV4-2 and TRBJ1-1; D call uncertain. Trimming removed 0 bases from V and 3 bases from J, with 5 bases in between. The CDR3 is made up of 13 amino acids. Looked up from germline, CDR1 is LGHNA and CDR2 is YNFKEQ. The CDR3 bases that were read are TGTGCCAGCAGCCAAGACACTCACACTGAA. It specifies CASSQDTHTE. The entire CDR3 reads CASSQDTHTEAFF.

For this clone: With the read ending 3 residues before the CDR3 end, the germline J gene is used to fill in that end. The chain recombines TRBV7-9 with TRBJ1-2; D gene uncertain. This CDR3 spans 13 amino acids. The V gene's germline CDR1 is SEHNR and CDR2 FQNEAQ (reference sequence). CDR3 bases read: TGTGCCAGCAGCTTAGACGGGGTTTACGAC. Protein: CASSLDGVYD. The whole CDR3 sequence reads CASSLDGVYDYTF. Full variable domain (rest looked up from reference TRBV7-9 and TRBJ1-2): DTGVSQNPRHKITKRGQNVTFRCDPISEHNRLYWYRQTLGQGPEFLTYFQNEAQLEKSRLLSDRFSAERPKGSFSTLEIQRTEQGDSAMYLCASSLDGVYDYTFGSGTRLTVV.

In the case of this clone: From the germline J gene comes the end of the CDR3, since the read stops 3 residues before it. The chain couples TRBV12-5 to TRBJ2-3; possible D gene TRBD1, 5 bases. This CDR3 has 15 amino acids. V was pared by 3 bases and J by 4 bases, with 14 bases between. Germline loops: CDR1 LGHNT, CDR2 FRNRAP. The CDR3 here is CASGFGSQGPDTQYF. The sequenced CDR3 bases are TGTGCTAGTGGTTTTGGATCGCAGGGCCCAGATACG.